The clone carrying this TCR beta chain has more than one count but fewer than ten. Its specificity is not known. The sample is drawn from a study of identical twins. The study's findings and limits: The analysis was cross-sectional rather than longitudinal within donors.

After template switching added a universal primer site, the resulting cDNA carried unique molecular identifiers. TCRdb recomputed calls from the 5' RACE reads with MiXCR, one row per CDR3 protein. Of approximately 490,000 distinct CDR3 sequences in the sample, approximately 20% were seen once. The data were also submitted as part of a second study, on yellow fever vaccine responses in identical twins.

The source of this sequence is a woman under 30 in good health. The sample taken for sequencing was CD4+ T cells sorted from blood.

CDR3 sequence: CASSFGQSVAFF. The CDR3 DNA is TGTGCCAGCAGCTTCGGGCAGTCAGTAGCTTTCTTT. The V gene is TRBV7-8, the J gene TRBJ1-1; D unresolved. The length of the CDR3 is 12 residues. The V and J ends lost 3 bases and 10 bases respectively, with 12 bases between them. CDR1 is SGHVS and CDR2 is FQNEAQ in the germline V gene.